This T cell receptor beta chain was found in a study of PD-1 blockade in mismatch repair-deficient tumors. At the level of the study: Enrolled about 2012-2016, patients had progressing, pretreated mismatch repair-deficient cancers of about a dozen types. Findings and caveats of the study: Tumor-resident clones, often undetectable pretreatment in blood, expanded then contracted after pembrolizumab.

All patients were mismatch repair deficient, assessed by either PCR or immunohistochemistry. Three pembrolizumab responders had their TCRs sequenced. Assay used: immunoSEQ multiplex PCR; TCRdb lists only in-frame clones, some missing. The table has some 120,000 clones, about nine tenths seen once. As for this clone: Its antigen is as yet unknown.

This sample comprised peripheral blood, obtained just over 70 weeks after starting pembrolizumab. This receptor was identified in an adult with mismatch repair-deficient cancer.

CDR3 nucleotides: TGCGCCAGCAGTGAGACTAGCGGGAGCCCCTACGAGCAGTACTTC. Its protein is CASSETSGSPYEQYF. This chain uses TRBV10-2 with TRBJ2-7; 11 bases fit TRBD2. V dropped 2 bases and J dropped 2; count of bases not matched to a gene: 2. CDR3 size: 15 residues. Germline values: CDR1 WSHSY, CDR2 SAAADI.